The 23 T cell receptor beta chains given below trace back to one sample, sequenced in a study of blood T cell repertoires in COVID-19. Some clones are missing from TCRdb's copy, which holds only in-frame ones; the method was immunoSEQ multiplex PCR. The table shows about 100,000 clones, with around nine tenths occurring only once. The sample taken for sequencing was peripheral blood. These receptors were obtained from a man in his 70s with acute or convalescent COVID-19.

The rearrangement uses TRBV5-1 and TRBJ1-2; 9 nucleotides line up with TRBD1. Unmatched junction bases numbered 6, after V lost 5 bases and J lost 4 bases. This CDR3 spans 14 amino acids. CDR1 is SGHRS, CDR2 YFSETQ, per germline. The CDR3 is CASRGGQGPYGYTF. The CDR3 nucleotides are TGCGCCAGCAGAGGGGGACAGGGCCCCTATGGCTACACCTTC.

This clone showed up just a few times. The chain carries TRBV10-2 and TRBJ1-6, with a tentative D call TRBD1 (5 bases). The germline V gene encodes CDR1 WSHSY and CDR2 SAAADI. Trimming took 7 bases from V and 8 from J, leaving 12 bases between them. This CDR3 has 13 amino acids. CDR3 protein: CASIGGNDSPLHF. CDR3 bases: TGCGCCAGCATTGGGGGGAACGATTCACCCCTCCACTTT.

This chain uses TRBV7-9 with TRBJ1-6; the match to TRBD1 covers 8 bases. This CDR3 comprises 13 residues. Germline assignment: CDR1 SEHNR and CDR2 FQNEAQ (reference sequence). Germline trimming cut 5 bases from V and 13 bases from J; bases unmatched to any gene: 7. The CDR3 region is CASSPQGALPLHF. The CDR3 nucleotides read TGTGCCAGCAGCCCGCAGGGGGCGCTTCCCCTCCACTTT.

This chain joins TRBV12-3 or TRBV12-4 and TRBJ2-7; 9 bases match TRBD1. The CDR3 runs to 13 residues. Trimming at V came to 6 bases and at J to 4 bases, leaving 4 bases not matched to a gene. For the CDR3, the DNA is TGTGCCAGCAGCACAGGGGGCTCATACGAGCAGTACTTC. Translating it yields CASSTGGSYEQYF.

This clone has a single count. The genes are TRBV19 and TRBJ1-1; no clear D gene. This CDR3 contains 13 residues. V was trimmed by 7 bases and J by 0 bases, leaving 9 bases between them. CDR1 is LNHDA and CDR2 is SQIVND in the germline V gene (reference sequence). The CDR3 DNA follows: TGTGCCAGTACCGACGGGGTGAACACTGAAGCTTTCTTT. Amino acids: CASTDGVNTEAFF.

The chain has TRBV5-1 and TRBJ2-5; D remains ambiguous. The CDR3 totals 15 residues. The V end lost 0 bases, the J end lost 0 bases, and 9 bases lay between the germline ends. Germline loops: CDR1 SGHRS, CDR2 YFSETQ. CDR3 DNA: TGCGCCAGCAGCTTGGACAGTGAGTACCAAGAGACCCAGTACTTC. Its translation is CASSLDSEYQETQYF. The whole variable domain, filled in from reference TRBV5-1 and TRBJ2-5, reads KAGVTQTPRYLIKTRGQQVTLSCSPISGHRSVSWYQQTPGQGLQFLFEYFSETQRNKGNFPGRFSGRQFSNSRSEMNVSTLELGDSALYLCASSLDSEYQETQYFGPGTRLLVL.

The chain couples TRBV11-2 to TRBJ2-7, with TRBD1 matching over 9 bases. This CDR3 has 13 amino acids. V lost 5 bases and J lost 3; bases outside the gene matches: 2. Per germline, CDR1 SGHAT and CDR2 FQNNGV. CDR3 loop: CASSPGQGYEQYF. In DNA form, the CDR3 reads TGTGCCAGCAGCCCGGGACAGGGCTACGAGCAGTACTTC.

The chain is built from TRBV27 and TRBJ2-1; possible D gene TRBD1, 5 bases. V lost 7 bases and J 2 bases, leaving 9 bases between the germline ends. CDR3 size: 13 residues. Germline V lookup: CDR1 MNHEY, CDR2 SMNVEV (reference sequence). The CDR3 nucleotides read TGTGCCAGCACCAAGACAGCCTACAATGAGCAGTTCTTC. Encoded protein: CASTKTAYNEQFF.

The V call is TRBV5-6, the J call TRBJ2-7, with D perhaps matching TRBD2 (6 bases). This CDR3 is built from 13 residues. Trimming cost V 3 bases and J 2 bases, with 9 bases left between them. Germline-derived CDR1 and CDR2 are SGHDT and YYEEEE. This CDR3 reads CASSSGTPYEQYF. Written as DNA, the CDR3 is TGTGCCAGCAGCTCCGGGACTCCCTACGAGCAGTACTTC.

The CDR3 loop is CASSQVVQPNTEAFF. The CDR3 coding sequence is TGTGCCAGCAGCCAGGTGGTACAGCCGAACACTGAAGCTTTCTTT. The chain employs TRBV5-5 and TRBJ1-1; D is undetermined. The germline V gene has CDR1 SGHKS and CDR2 YYEKEE (reference sequence). The CDR3 is 15 amino acids. V dropped 4 bases and J dropped 1 base, with 14 bases sitting between them.

In this sample, this clone turned up once. Germline is not matched at one junction end, which may reflect a read error. This sequence joins TRBV7-9 and TRBJ2-4, with 8 bases matching TRBD1. The germline CDR1 and CDR2 sequences are SEHNR and FQNEAQ (reference sequence). The CDR3 is made up of 15 amino acids. DNA of the CDR3: TGTGCCAGCAGCCCCCGAGGACAGGGCAAAACCATTCAGTACTTC. Translated: CASSPRGQGKTIQYF.

The chain combines TRBV15 with TRBJ1-3; D is unclear. V lost 3 bases to trimming and J lost 0 bases, with 9 bases between them. In germline, CDR1 is LNHNV, CDR2 YYDKDF (reference sequence). The CDR3 loop spans 15 amino acids. The DNA for the CDR3 is TGTGCCACCAGCAGTGGGGAGATCTCTGGAAACACCATATATTTT. Translated, it gives CATSSGEISGNTIYF.

The chain carries TRBV6-5 and TRBJ1-3; 7 bases fit TRBD1. With V trimmed by 2 bases and J by 6 bases, 4 bases remained unmatched. This CDR3 contains 14 residues. In germline, CDR1 is MNHEY, CDR2 SVGAGI. This chain's CDR3 is CASSYRGLKNTIYF. CDR3 nucleotides: TGTGCCAGCAGTTACAGGGGGCTGAAAAACACCATATATTTT.

The rearrangement links TRBV28 to TRBJ2-3; TRBD1 agrees at 10 bases. J gave up 6 bases and V 6 bases, and 9 bases lay outside the gene matches. Germline values: CDR1 MDHEN, CDR2 SYDVKM. The CDR3 has 15 residues. DNA for the CDR3: TGTGCCAGCAGCCCTCCCGGACAGGGGGTTGATACGCAGTATTTT. This sequence encodes CASSPPGQGVDTQYF.

The CDR3 reads CASSPPIRSYNEQFF. CDR3 bases: TGTGCCAGCAGCCCCCCTATCCGGAGCTACAATGAGCAGTTCTTC. V gene TRBV7-2 combines with J gene TRBJ2-1; D unresolved. The CDR3 runs to 15 residues. V shed 5 bases and J shed 3 bases, with 14 bases lying between them. CDR1 is SGHTA and CDR2 is FQGNSA in the germline V gene.

This chain connects TRBV12-3 or TRBV12-4 to TRBJ1-3; unclear D gene. This CDR3 has 13 amino acids. The germline V and J ends were trimmed by 6 bases and 6 bases, with 12 bases remaining between them. The CDR3, as DNA: TGTGCCAGCAGACTCCGGGGAGAAAACACCATATATTTT. Translating gives CASRLRGENTIYF.

This clone was counted a single time. Compared with germline, one end of the junction differs, possibly owing to a read error. Other DNA sequences of this sample code for an identical CDR3. The chain employs TRBV11-3 and TRBJ2-7, with 7 bases that match TRBD2. CDR3 length: 15 amino acids. The germline gives CDR1 SGHNT, CDR2 YENEEA. DNA of the CDR3: TGTGCCAGTAGCTTAGTTGGCGGGGGTTCCTACGAGCAGTACTTC. Translated: CASSLVGGGSYEQYF. The full variable domain, completed using reference TRBV11-3 and TRBJ2-7, is EAGVVQSPRYKIIEKKQPVAFWCNPISGHNTLYWYLQNLGQGPELLIRYENEEAVDDSQLPKDRFSAERLKGVDSTLKIQPAELGDSAVYLCASSLVGGGSYEQYFGPGTRLTVT.

The chain combines TRBV3-1 (or the pseudogene TRBV3-2) with TRBJ1-2, with 9 bases lining up with TRBD1. Germline loops: CDR1 LGHDT, CDR2 YNNKEL (reference sequence). Trimming at V came to 5 bases and at J to 4 bases, leaving 5 bases not matched to a gene. The CDR3 has 14 amino acids. The CDR3 coding sequence is TGTGCCAGCAGCAAGGGACAGGGAGTCTATGGCTACACCTTC. Encoded protein: CASSKGQGVYGYTF.

V usage is TRBV12-3 or TRBV12-4 and J usage is TRBJ1-1; D is uncertain. The CDR3 has 12 residues. V lost 3 bases, J lost 8 bases, and 10 bases lay in between. This chain's CDR3 is CASSLALNEAFF. For the CDR3, the DNA is TGTGCCAGCAGTTTGGCCTTGAACGAAGCTTTCTTT.

This clone was observed once. The CDR3 DNA follows: TGTGCCAGCAGCTTAGATGGGACAGGGTTCTATGAGCAGTTCTTC. Protein sequence: CASSLDGTGFYEQFF. The V gene is TRBV7-7, the J gene TRBJ2-1, with 9 bases aligning to TRBD1. Germline trimming cut 1 base from V and 8 bases from J; bases unmatched to any gene: 6. Germline values: CDR1 SSHAT, CDR2 FNYEAQ (reference sequence). The CDR3 runs 15 residues.

The chain carries TRBV4-1 and TRBJ1-2; D gene uncertain. V shed 1 base and J shed 2 bases, with 11 bases lying between them. This CDR3 has 15 residues. CDR1 is MGHRA and CDR2 is YSYEKL in the germline V gene. CDR3 residues: CASSQVLGQNYGYTF. CDR3 bases: TGCGCCAGCAGCCAAGTTTTGGGCCAAAACTATGGCTACACCTTC.

The genes are TRBV18 and TRBJ2-3, with TRBD1 matching 7 bases. V lost 5 bases to trimming and J lost 2 bases; unmatched junction nucleotides: 4. The germline V gene encodes CDR1 KGHSH and CDR2 LQKENI. The CDR3 loop spans 14 amino acids. In DNA, the CDR3 is TGTGCCAGCTCAGGACAGGTCTTCACAGATACGCAGTATTTT. Amino acid sequence: CASSGQVFTDTQYF.

This chain uses TRBV7-9 with TRBJ2-3; possibly TRBD2 for D (6 bases). Germline V gene data show CDR1 as SEHNR and CDR2 as FQNEAQ (reference sequence). Trimming stripped 0 bases from V and 4 bases from J, with 17 bases between. This CDR3 is built from 17 residues. The CDR3 nucleotides read TGTGCCAGCAGCTTAGCCGCCAGTTCGGGAGTAGCAGATACGCAGTATTTT. The encoded protein is CASSLAASSGVADTQYF. The whole variable domain, remainder taken from reference TRBV7-9 and TRBJ2-3, is DTGVSQNPRHKITKRGQNVTFRCDPISEHNRLYWYRQTLGQGPEFLTYFQNEAQLEKSRLLSDRFSAERPKGSFSTLEIQRTEQGDSAMYLCASSLAASSGVADTQYFGPGTRLTVL.